The clone carrying this TCR beta chain was seen a handful of times. No antigen is known for it. The record originates from a study of beta chain features in type 1 diabetes. Study results and caveats: Moderate but significant shortening of TCRB CDR3s was recorded in all four CD4+ subsets from Type 1 diabetes patients.

Reverse transcription of all isolated RNA meant that expressed TCRB transcripts were sequenced. Sequencing was performed with immunoSEQ multiplex PCR; in TCRdb, only in-frame clones are kept and a portion is missing. The profile covers some 330,000 clones, with approximately 12% appearing a single time and over 0.008% taken by the ten largest. Germline lookup yields CDR1 MNHEY and CDR2 SMNVEV (reference sequence). The CDR3 has 15 amino acids. Losses at the gene ends were 2 bases for V and 8 bases for J; bases not matched to a gene: 6. The chain recombines TRBV27 with TRBJ1-2; 12 bases match TRBD1. The receptor was derived from a woman under 30 with type 1 diabetes. The sequencing input was naive CD4+ T cells from blood. The CDR3 sequence: CASSLRGTGGRGYTF. The CDR3 nucleotides read TGTGCCAGCAGTTTAAGAGGGACAGGGGGCAGAGGCTACACCTTC.